The 8 T cell receptor beta chains given below trace back to one sample, sequenced in a study of PD-1 blockade in mismatch repair-deficient tumors. Assay: immunoSEQ multiplex PCR; the TCRdb copy retains only in-frame clones and omits some. Among tens of thousands of clones listed, approximately 84% were seen once. The material was peripheral blood, obtained 12 weeks after starting pembrolizumab. The receptor source for this set is an adult with mismatch repair-deficient cancer.

This chain uses TRBV5-6 with TRBJ2-3; D gene ambiguous. Trimming took 6 bases from V and 4 from J, leaving 15 bases between them. Germline CDR1 reads SGHDT; CDR2 reads YYEEEE. This CDR3 has 14 residues. The CDR3 sequence is CASTLLGPPDTQYF. CDR3 coding DNA: TGTGCCAGCACCCTATTGGGCCCCCCAGATACGCAGTATTTT.

The genes are TRBV11-2 and TRBJ2-3; D is uncertain. This CDR3 is built from 13 residues. Trimming took off 0 bases at V and 5 bases at J, with 6 bases between the two ends. The germline CDR1 and CDR2 sequences are SGHAT and FQNNGV. The CDR3, as DNA: TGTGCCAGCAGCTTAGATCCGGGAGATACGCAGTATTTT. Amino acids: CASSLDPGDTQYF. Together with reference TRBV11-2 and TRBJ2-3, the CDR3 gives the full variable domain: EAGVAQSPRYKIIEKRQSVAFWCNPISGHATLYWYQQILGQGPKLLIQFQNNGVVDDSQLPKDRFSAERLKGVDSTLKIQPAKLEDSAVYLCASSLDPGDTQYFGPGTRLTVL.

This clone has a handful of counts. The chain carries TRBV7-9 and TRBJ2-2; 8 bases fit TRBD2. Trimming removed 5 bases from V and 2 bases from J; junction bases left unmatched: 7. CDR1 and CDR2 from the germline V gene are SEHNR and FQNEAQ (reference sequence). The CDR3 consists of 16 residues. The CDR3 bases are TGTGCCAGCAGCCCCTCGGGACTAGGTAACACCGGGGAGCTGTTTTTT. Translating it yields CASSPSGLGNTGELFF.

The chain uses TRBV6-5 and TRBJ1-2, with unresolved D. The CDR3 has 11 amino acids. Germline lookup yields CDR1 MNHEY and CDR2 SVGAGI. The V and J ends lost 7 bases and 3 bases respectively, with 6 bases between them. CDR3 sequence (DNA): TGTGCCAGCACCGGCTACTATGGCTACACCTTC. As protein: CASTGYYGYTF.

The V and J genes are TRBV10-3 and TRBJ1-1; 9 bases are shared with TRBD1. The ends lost 10 bases at V and 4 bases at J; junction bases unmatched: 7. The CDR3 runs to 13 residues. The germline CDR1 and CDR2 sequences are ENHRY and SYGVKD. The CDR3 region has the DNA TGTGCCACTCACAGGGGGCAGGGCACTGAAGCTTTCTTT. It translates to CATHRGQGTEAFF.

The V gene is TRBV7-2, the J gene TRBJ2-1; D ambiguous. The CDR3 contains 14 residues. The V gene's germline CDR1 is SGHTA and CDR2 FQGNSA. V was shortened by 3 bases and J by 6 bases, with 12 bases between the two germline ends. CDR3 DNA: TGTGCCAGCAGCTTGAATTTCCGGAGCAATGAGCAGTTCTTC. Its translation is CASSLNFRSNEQFF.

This chain joins TRBV19 and TRBJ1-5; D remains ambiguous. V dropped 1 base and J dropped 6 bases, with 4 bases sitting between them. The V gene's germline CDR1 is LNHDA and CDR2 SQIVND (reference sequence). This CDR3 is 12 amino acids long. This CDR3 reads CASSIGFQPQHF. The CDR3 nucleotides are TGTGCCAGTAGTATAGGGTTTCAGCCCCAGCATTTT.

The rearrangement joins TRBV29-1 to TRBJ2-3, with 12 bases fitting TRBD2. Germline-derived CDR1 and CDR2 are SQVTM and ANQGSEA. The CDR3 sequence is 13 residues long. Unmatched junction bases numbered 5, after V lost 7 bases and J lost 6 bases. The CDR3 region is CSAHGLAGDTQYF. The CDR3 DNA reads TGCAGCGCTCACGGACTAGCGGGGGATACGCAGTATTTT.